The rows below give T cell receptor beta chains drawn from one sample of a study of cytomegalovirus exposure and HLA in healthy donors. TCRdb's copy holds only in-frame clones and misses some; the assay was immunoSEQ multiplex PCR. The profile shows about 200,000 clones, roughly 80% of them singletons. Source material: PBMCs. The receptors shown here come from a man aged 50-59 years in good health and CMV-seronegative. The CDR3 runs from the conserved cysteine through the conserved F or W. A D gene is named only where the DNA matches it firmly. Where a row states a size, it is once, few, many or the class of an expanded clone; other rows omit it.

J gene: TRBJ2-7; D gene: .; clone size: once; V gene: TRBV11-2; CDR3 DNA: TGTGCCAGCAGCTTTAATTTAGGAAGGGGATCCTACGAGCAGTACTTC; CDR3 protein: CASSFNLGRGSYEQYF
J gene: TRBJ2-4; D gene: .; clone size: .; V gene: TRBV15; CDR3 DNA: TGTGCCACCAGCAGAGTCCGACACGATATAGCCAAAAACATTCAGTACTTC; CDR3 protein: CATSRVRHDIAKNIQYF
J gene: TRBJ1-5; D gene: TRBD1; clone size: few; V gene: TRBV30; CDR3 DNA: TGTGCCTGGAGTGGGGGGACAGGGTCCCTGGGGGTGCAGCCCCAGCATTTT; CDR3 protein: CAWSGGTGSLGVQPQHF
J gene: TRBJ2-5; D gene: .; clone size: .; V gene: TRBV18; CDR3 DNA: TGTGCCAGCTCACCTAACATTGGAGGCCGCCAAGAGACCCAGTACTTC; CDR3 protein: CASSPNIGGRQETQYF
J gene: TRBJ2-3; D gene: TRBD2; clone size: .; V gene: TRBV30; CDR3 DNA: TGTGCCTGGAGCGAACTAGCGGGAGTAGAAGGGACGCAGTATTTT; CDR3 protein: CAWSELAGVEGTQYF
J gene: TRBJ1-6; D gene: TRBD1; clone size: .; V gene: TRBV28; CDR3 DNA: TGTGCCAGCAGTCAGGGGGCTTGGAATTCACCCCTCCACTTT; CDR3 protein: CASSQGAWNSPLHF
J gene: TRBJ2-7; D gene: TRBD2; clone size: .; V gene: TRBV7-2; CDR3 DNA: TGTGCCAGCAGCTTAGGTAGCGGGAGTTCCTACGAGCAGTACTTC; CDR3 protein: CASSLGSGSSYEQYF
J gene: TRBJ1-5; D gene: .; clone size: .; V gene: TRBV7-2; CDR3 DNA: TGTGCCAGCAGCTTAGAGGGGCTCCAGCCCCAGCATTTT; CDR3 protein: CASSLEGLQPQHF
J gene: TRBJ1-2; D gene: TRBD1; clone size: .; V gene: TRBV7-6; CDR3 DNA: TGTGCCAGCAGCTTAGCGCACAGGGGGGGAGTCTATGGCTACACCTTC; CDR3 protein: CASSLAHRGGVYGYTF
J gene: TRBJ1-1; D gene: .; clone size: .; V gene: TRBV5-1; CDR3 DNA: TGCGCCAGCAGCTCAAAAGGGGGAGGGTCTTTCTTT; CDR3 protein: CASSSKGGGSFF
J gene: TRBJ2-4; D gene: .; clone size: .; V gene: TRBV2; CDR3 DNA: TGTGCCAGCAAAGGAGAGGTAACCAAAAACATTCAGTACTTC; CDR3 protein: CASKGEVTKNIQYF
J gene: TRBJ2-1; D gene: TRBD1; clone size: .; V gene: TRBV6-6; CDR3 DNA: TGTGCCAGCAGTGACAGGGGAAGCCCCTACAATGAGCAGTTCTTC; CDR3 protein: CASSDRGSPYNEQFF
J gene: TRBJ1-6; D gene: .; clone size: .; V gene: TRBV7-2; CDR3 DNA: TGTGCCAGCAGCTTAGTCCCAAGCTCACCCCTCCACTTT; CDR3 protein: CASSLVPSSPLHF
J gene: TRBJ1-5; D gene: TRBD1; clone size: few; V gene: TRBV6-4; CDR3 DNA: TGTGCCAGCTGCCACCGGGACAGGGGAGTTCATCGGGGTCAGCCCCAGCATTTT; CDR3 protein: CASCHRDRGVHRGQPQHF
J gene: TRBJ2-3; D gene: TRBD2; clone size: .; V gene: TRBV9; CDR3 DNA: TGTGCCAGCAGCCCACTAGCGGCCACCACAGATACGCAGTATTTT; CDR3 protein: CASSPLAATTDTQYF
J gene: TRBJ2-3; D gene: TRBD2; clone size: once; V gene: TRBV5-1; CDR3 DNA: TGCGCCAGCAGCTTGTCTAGCGGGAGATCAGATACGCAGTATTTT; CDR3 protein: CASSLSSGRSDTQYF
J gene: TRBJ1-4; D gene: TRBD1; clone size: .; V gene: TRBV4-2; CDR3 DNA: TGTGCCAGCAGCCAGCAACAGGGGGGTGAAAAACTGTTTTTT; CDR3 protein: CASSQQQGGEKLFF
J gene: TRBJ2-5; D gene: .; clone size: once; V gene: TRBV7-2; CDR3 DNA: TGTGCCAGCAGCGACTACCAAGAGACCCAGTACTTC; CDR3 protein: CASSDYQETQYF
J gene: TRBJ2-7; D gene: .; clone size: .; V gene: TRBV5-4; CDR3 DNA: TGTGCCAGCAGCTTGGGCGGGAAAGAGTCCTACGAGCAGTACTTC; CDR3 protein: CASSLGGKESYEQYF
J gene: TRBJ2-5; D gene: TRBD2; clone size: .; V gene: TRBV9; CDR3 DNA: TGTGCCAGCAGCGTACTCGGGACTAGCGACGAGACCCAGTACTTC; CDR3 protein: CASSVLGTSDETQYF
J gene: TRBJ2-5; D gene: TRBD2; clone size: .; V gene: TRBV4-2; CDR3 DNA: TGTGCCAGCGGCCCAAGTTCACTAGCGAGCCAAGAGACCCAGTACTTC; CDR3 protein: CASGPSSLASQETQYF
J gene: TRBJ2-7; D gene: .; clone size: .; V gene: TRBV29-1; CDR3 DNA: TGCAGCGTTGCGGACACTCCCTACGAGCAGTACTTC; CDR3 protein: CSVADTPYEQYF
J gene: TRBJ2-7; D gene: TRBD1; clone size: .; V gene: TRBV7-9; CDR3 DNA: TGTGCCAGCAGCCCCCGGGACAGGCCCGCATACGAGCAGTACTTC; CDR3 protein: CASSPRDRPAYEQYF
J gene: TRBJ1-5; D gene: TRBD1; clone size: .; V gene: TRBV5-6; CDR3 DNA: TGTGCCAGCAGCAAACAGGGGTGGCAGCCCCAGCATTTT; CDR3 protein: CASSKQGWQPQHF
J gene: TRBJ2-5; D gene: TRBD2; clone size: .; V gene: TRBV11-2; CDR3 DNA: TGTGCCAGCAGCCGGACTAGCGTACAAGAGACCCAGTACTTC; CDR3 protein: CASSRTSVQETQYF
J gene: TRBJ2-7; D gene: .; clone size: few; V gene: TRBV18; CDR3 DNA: TGTGCCAGCTCCGGCGGAACCTACGAGCAGTACTTC; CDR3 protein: CASSGGTYEQYF
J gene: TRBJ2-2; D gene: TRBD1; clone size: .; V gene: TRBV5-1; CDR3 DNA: TGCGCCAGCAGCTTGGGCGGACAGGGTCACACCGGGGAGCTGTTTTTT; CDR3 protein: CASSLGGQGHTGELFF
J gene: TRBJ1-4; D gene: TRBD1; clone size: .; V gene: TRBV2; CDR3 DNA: TGTGCCAGCAGCGCGTCGGGACAGGGTAATGAAAAACTGTTTTTT; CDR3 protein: CASSASGQGNEKLFF
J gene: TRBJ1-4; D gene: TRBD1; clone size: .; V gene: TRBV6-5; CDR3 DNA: TGTGCCAGCAGTTACAGTGACAGGGTTTACGAAAAACTGTTTTTT; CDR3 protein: CASSYSDRVYEKLFF
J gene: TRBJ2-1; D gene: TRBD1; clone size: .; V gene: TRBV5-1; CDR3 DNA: TGCGCCAGCAGCTTGGACAGGGGGCATAGCGCCAATGAGCAGTTCTTC; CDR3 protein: CASSLDRGHSANEQFF
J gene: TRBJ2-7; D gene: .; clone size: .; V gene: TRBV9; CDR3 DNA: TGTGCCAGCAGCGTAGGTCAGGCTTCCTACGAGCAGTACTTC; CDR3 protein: CASSVGQASYEQYF
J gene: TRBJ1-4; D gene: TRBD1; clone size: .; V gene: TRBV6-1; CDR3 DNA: TGTGCCAGCAGTTGGACAGGCACAGGCAATGAAAAACTGTTTTTT; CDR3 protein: CASSWTGTGNEKLFF
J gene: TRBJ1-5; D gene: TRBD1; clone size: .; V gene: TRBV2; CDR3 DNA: TGTGCCAGCAGTGGGGGGACAGCTCAGCCCCAGCATTTT; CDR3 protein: CASSGGTAQPQHF
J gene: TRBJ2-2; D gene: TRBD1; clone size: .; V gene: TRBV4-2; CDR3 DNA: TGTGCCAGCAGCCAACCGGGACAGGCGAACACCGGGGAGCTGTTTTTT; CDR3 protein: CASSQPGQANTGELFF
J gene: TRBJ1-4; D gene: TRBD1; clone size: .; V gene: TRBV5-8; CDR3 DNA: TGTGCCAGCAGCTTCCGACAGGGGTCTAATGAAAAACTGTTTTTT; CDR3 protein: CASSFRQGSNEKLFF
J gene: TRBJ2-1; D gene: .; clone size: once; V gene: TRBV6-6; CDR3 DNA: TGTGCCAGCAGTTACTCCCGACTCCCCCTGAATGAGCAGTTCTTC; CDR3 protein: CASSYSRLPLNEQFF
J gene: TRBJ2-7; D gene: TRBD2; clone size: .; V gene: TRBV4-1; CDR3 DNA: TGCGCCAGCAGCCAACTGGCGGGAGTAAGCTACGAGCAGTACTTC; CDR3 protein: CASSQLAGVSYEQYF
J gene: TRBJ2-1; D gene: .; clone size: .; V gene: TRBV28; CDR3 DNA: TGTGCCAGCAGTTTGGGAGGGGGTGAGCAGTTCTTC; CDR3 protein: CASSLGGGEQFF
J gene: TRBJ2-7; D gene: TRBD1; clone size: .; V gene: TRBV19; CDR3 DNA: TGTGCCAGTAGTATAGCGGGCAGGGGGACCTACGAGCAGTACTTC; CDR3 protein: CASSIAGRGTYEQYF
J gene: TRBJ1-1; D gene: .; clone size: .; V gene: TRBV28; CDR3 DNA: TGTGCCAGCAGTTCTCAGGTATCTGAAGCTTTCTTT; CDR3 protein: CASSSQVSEAFF
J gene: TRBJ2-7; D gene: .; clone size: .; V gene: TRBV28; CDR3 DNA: TGTGCCAGCAGTTTAGGACACGCCTACGAGCAGTACTTC; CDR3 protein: CASSLGHAYEQYF
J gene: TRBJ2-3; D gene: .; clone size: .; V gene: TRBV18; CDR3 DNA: TGTGCCAGCTCACCGATATCTGGCACCACAGATACGCAGTATTTT; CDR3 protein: CASSPISGTTDTQYF
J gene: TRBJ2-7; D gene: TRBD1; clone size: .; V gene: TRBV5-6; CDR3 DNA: TGTGCCAGCAGCCCCGGGACAGGCTCCTACGAGCAGTACTTC; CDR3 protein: CASSPGTGSYEQYF
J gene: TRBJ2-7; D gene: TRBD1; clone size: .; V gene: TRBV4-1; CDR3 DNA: TGCGCCAGCAGCCATAAGGTTGCAGGGGGTTATTACGAGCAGTACTTC; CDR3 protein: CASSHKVAGGYYEQYF
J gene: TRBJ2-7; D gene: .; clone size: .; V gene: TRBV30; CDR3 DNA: TGTGCCTGGAGATCGCTGGGGGCCTCGACCTACGAGCAGTACTTC; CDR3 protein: CAWRSLGASTYEQYF
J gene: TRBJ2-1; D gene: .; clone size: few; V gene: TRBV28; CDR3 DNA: TGTGCCAGCAGTTTAGTGAGCGGCTCCAGCTCCTACAATGAGCAGTTCTTC; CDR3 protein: CASSLVSGSSSYNEQFF
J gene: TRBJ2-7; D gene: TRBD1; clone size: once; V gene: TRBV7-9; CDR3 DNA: TGTGCCAGCAGCCCAACAGGGGACAGGGTCTCCTACGAGCAGTACTTC; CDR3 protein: CASSPTGDRVSYEQYF
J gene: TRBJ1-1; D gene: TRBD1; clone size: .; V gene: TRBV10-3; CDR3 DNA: TGTGCCATCAGCCCCAGACAGGGGGCTGAAGGAACTGAAGCTTTCTTT; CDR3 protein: CAISPRQGAEGTEAFF
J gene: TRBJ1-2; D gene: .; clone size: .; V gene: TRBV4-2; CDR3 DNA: TGTGCCAGCAGCCAAGCCCCGGACAGTAACTATGGCTACACCTTC; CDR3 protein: CASSQAPDSNYGYTF
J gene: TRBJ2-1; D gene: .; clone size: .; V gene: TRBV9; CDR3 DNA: TGTGCCAGCAGCGTAGTTTCCCGGGAGGGGGCTTGGCAGTTCTTC; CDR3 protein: CASSVVSREGAWQFF
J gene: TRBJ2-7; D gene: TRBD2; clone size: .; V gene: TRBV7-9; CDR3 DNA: TGTGCCAGCAGCTTAGCGGGAGGGGTGTACGAGCAGTACTTC; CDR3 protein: CASSLAGGVYEQYF
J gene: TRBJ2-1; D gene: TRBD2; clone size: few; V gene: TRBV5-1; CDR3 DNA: TGCGCCAGCAGCACATCCGGGACTAGGGTGGTCAACAATGAGCAGTTCTTC; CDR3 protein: CASSTSGTRVVNNEQFF
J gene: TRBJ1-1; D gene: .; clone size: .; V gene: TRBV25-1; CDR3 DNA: TGTGCCAGCAGGGGGAGCCGGGGCACTGAAGCTTTCTTT; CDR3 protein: CASRGSRGTEAFF
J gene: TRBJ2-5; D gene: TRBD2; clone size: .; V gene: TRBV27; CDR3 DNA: TGTGCCAGCACCGCCCCTAGCGGGATGGAGGGGGAGACCCAGTACTTC; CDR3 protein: CASTAPSGMEGETQYF
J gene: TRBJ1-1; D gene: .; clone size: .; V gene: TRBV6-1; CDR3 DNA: TGTGCCAGCAGTGATTGGACAGCGAACACTGAAGCTTTCTTT; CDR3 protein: CASSDWTANTEAFF